This passage covers 8 T cell receptor beta chains from one sample sequenced in a study of T cells in Graves' hyperthyroidism and ophthalmopathy. Amplification of TCR beta CDR3 regions used RNA as the template. Using the HTBI primer set, a first-round RT-PCR was run on the TCR CDR3. TCRdb itself ran the multiplex PCR reads through MiXCR, one entry per CDR3 protein. The table lists about 600,000 distinct CDR3 sequences, more than 15% of them singletons. Sequences were obtained from blood. The receptors were sampled from a woman aged 40-49 years with Graves' ophthalmopathy.

This clonotype was counted at least ten times. The chain is built from TRBV10-3 and TRBJ1-1; D is unresolved. The germline gives CDR1 ENHRY, CDR2 SYGVKD. CDR3 length: 15 amino acids. V was clipped by 0 bases and J by 1 base, with 9 bases between them. This chain's CDR3 is CAISESGGGNTEAFF. As DNA, the CDR3 is TGTGCCATCAGTGAGTCGGGCGGAGGGAACACTGAAGCTTTCTTT.

The table lists this clonotype with a few counts. J is TRBJ1-4 and V is TRBV28, with D uncertain. Germline V gene sequence: CDR1 MDHEN, CDR2 SYDVKM. The V gene lost 2 bases and the J gene lost 0 bases, with 10 bases spanning the gap. The CDR3 covers 16 residues. DNA of the CDR3: TGTGCCAGCAGTTTAATGGGTGTTGCAACTAATGAAAAACTGTTTTTT. Translated: CASSLMGVATNEKLFF. The whole variable domain, remainder taken from reference TRBV28 and TRBJ1-4, is DVKVTQSSRYLVKRTGEKVFLECVQDMDHENMFWYRQDPGLGLRLIYFSYDVKMKEKGDIPEGYSVSREKKERFSLILESASTNQTSMYLCASSLMGVATNEKLFFGSGTQLSVL.

This clonotype was counted at least ten times. The chain joins TRBV2 to TRBJ2-7; D is unclear. Germline loops: CDR1 SNHLY, CDR2 FYNNEI. Trimming stripped 3 bases from V and 4 bases from J, with 7 bases between. The CDR3 has 12 residues. The chain's CDR3 is CASSEQNYEQYF. CDR3 bases: TGTGCCAGCAGTGAGCAAAATTACGAGCAGTACTTC.

This clonotype was detected ten times or more. The chain uses TRBV12-3 or TRBV12-4 and TRBJ2-4; D may be TRBD2 (7 bases). V was trimmed by 6 bases and J by 1 base, leaving 19 bases between them. The CDR3 loop spans 17 amino acids. For the CDR3, the DNA is TGTGCCAGCAGATCATCCTACAGGGAGGGGGCCAAAAACATTCAGTACTTC. Its translation: CASRSSYREGAKNIQYF.

This clonotype was detected ten times or more. V and J are TRBV7-2 and TRBJ1-5; unclear D gene. CDR1 and CDR2 from the germline V gene are SGHTA and FQGNSA. Trimming left V 2 bases short and J 6 bases short, with 8 bases between. The CDR3 totals 13 residues. This CDR3 reads CASSLTRSQPQHF. In DNA, the CDR3 is TGTGCCAGCAGCTTAACCCGGTCTCAGCCCCAGCATTTT.

This clonotype has at least ten counts. This sequence joins TRBV5-1 and TRBJ2-1, with TRBD2 matching over 9 bases. From germline, CDR1 is SGHRS and CDR2 YFSETQ. This CDR3 has 15 amino acids. Trimming cost V 4 bases and J 5 bases; bases outside gene matches: 7. The CDR3 bases are TGCGCCAGCAGCCCAAGACCTAGCGGGGACAATGAGCAGTTCTTC. Its translation is CASSPRPSGDNEQFF.

This clonotype has only a few counts. This chain links TRBV30 with TRBJ2-2; D unresolved. The CDR3 has 12 amino acids. V was clipped by 4 bases and J by 7 bases, with 10 bases between them. CDR1 is GTSNPN and CDR2 is SVGIG in the germline V gene (reference sequence). In DNA form, the CDR3 reads TGTGCCTGGATTTCATTGGGCGGGGAGCTGTTTTTT. Translating gives CAWISLGGELFF. Supplemented by reference TRBV30 and TRBJ2-2, the full variable domain reads SQTIHQWPATLVQPVGSPLSLECTVEGTSNPNLYWYRQAAGRGLQLLFYSVGIGQISSEVPQNLSASRPQDRQFILSSKKLLLSDSGFYLCAWISLGGELFFGEGSRLTVL.

This clonotype appeared many times. V usage is TRBV2 and J usage is TRBJ1-5, with D possibly being TRBD1 (5 bases). Trimming left V 7 bases short and J 2 bases short, with 12 bases between. CDR1 and CDR2 from the germline V gene are SNHLY and FYNNEI. The CDR3 covers 14 residues. CDR3 region: CASTRDSGNQPQHF. The CDR3 DNA follows: TGTGCCAGCACCCGGGACTCCGGCAATCAGCCCCAGCATTTT.